What follows are 3 T cell receptor beta chains derived from one specimen sequenced in a study of T cells in localized non-small cell lung cancer. Some clones are missing from TCRdb's copy, which holds only in-frame ones; the method was immunoSEQ multiplex PCR. The data hold 25,000 to 30,000 clones, with 75% to 90% observed a single time. Source: peripheral blood, taken before any cancer treatment. Receptors originate from a woman aged 40-69 years with stage I lung adenocarcinoma.

The V and J genes are TRBV2 and TRBJ2-5; D ambiguous. V was clipped by 4 bases and J by 4 bases, with 16 bases between them. Germline values: CDR1 SNHLY, CDR2 FYNNEI. This CDR3 has 15 residues. As DNA, the CDR3 is TGTGCCAGCAGTGCCGGGTTTAGCAGGAGAGAGACCCAGTACTTC. This encodes CASSAGFSRRETQYF.

J is TRBJ2-2 and V is TRBV15; maybe TRBD1 (5 bases). V lost 3 bases and J lost 6, with 8 bases in between. Germline CDR1 and CDR2: LNHNV and YYDKDF (reference sequence). CDR3 length: 13 residues. This chain's CDR3 is CATSRDIPGELFF. CDR3 DNA sequence: TGTGCCACCAGCAGGGACATCCCCGGGGAGCTGTTTTTT. Drawing the rest from reference TRBV15 and TRBJ2-2, the complete variable domain is DAMVIQNPRYQVTQFGKPVTLSCSQTLNHNVMYWYQQKSSQAPKLLFHYYDKDFNNEADTPDNFQSRRPNTSFCFLDIRSPGLGDTAMYLCATSRDIPGELFFGEGSRLTVL.

Regarding this clone: No DNA is shown, since the ends of the CDR3 on it are uncertain; the CDR3 is the one TCRdb lists. The V and J genes are TRBV19 and TRBJ1-2; the table's TRBD1 call for D was not verified on the DNA. The CDR3 spans 15 amino acids, including both terminal residues. The germline V gene has CDR1 LNHDA and CDR2 SQIVND (reference sequence). The CDR3 loop reads CATSYLVGQGAPLNF.